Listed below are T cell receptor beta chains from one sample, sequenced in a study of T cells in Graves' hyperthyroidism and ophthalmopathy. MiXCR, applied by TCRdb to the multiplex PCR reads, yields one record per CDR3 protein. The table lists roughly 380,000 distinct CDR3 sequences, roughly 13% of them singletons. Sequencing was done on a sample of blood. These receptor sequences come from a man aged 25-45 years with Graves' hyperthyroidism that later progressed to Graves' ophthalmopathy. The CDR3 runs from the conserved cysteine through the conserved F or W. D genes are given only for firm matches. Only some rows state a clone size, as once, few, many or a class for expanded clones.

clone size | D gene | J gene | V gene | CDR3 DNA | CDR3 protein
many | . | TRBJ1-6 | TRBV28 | TGTGCCAGCAGAGTGGGACAAAATAATTCACCCCTCCACTTT | CASRVGQNNSPLHF
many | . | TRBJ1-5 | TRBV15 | TGTGCCACCAGCAGATGGGTAGGGCCCCAGCATTTT | CATSRWVGPQHF
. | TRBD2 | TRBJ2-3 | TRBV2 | TGTGCCAGCAGGTTACTAGCGGGGGGGCCGGCAGATACGCAGTATTTT | CASRLLAGGPADTQYF
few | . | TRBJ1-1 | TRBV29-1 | TGCAGCGTTGTCAGGGTTGGGACTGAAGCTTTCTTT | CSVVRVGTEAFF
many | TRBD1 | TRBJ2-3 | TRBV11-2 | TGTGCCAGCAGCCCCGGGACAGGGGTCACAGATACGCAGTATTTT | CASSPGTGVTDTQYF
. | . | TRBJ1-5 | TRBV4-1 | TGCGCCAGCAGCCGCGAGGGAACAGGTAATCAGCCCCAGCATTTT | CASSREGTGNQPQHF
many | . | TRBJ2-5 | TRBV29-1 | TGCAGCGTTGTAGGGGAGATGGTAGAGACCCAGTACTTC | CSVVGEMVETQYF
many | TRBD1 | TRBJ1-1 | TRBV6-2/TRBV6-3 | TGTGCCACCTCGACAGGGGCGGACACTGAAGCTTTCTTT | CATSTGADTEAFF
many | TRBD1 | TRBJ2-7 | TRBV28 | TGTGCCAGCAGTGACCGGACAGGGGGGACCTACGAGCAGTACTTC | CASSDRTGGTYEQYF
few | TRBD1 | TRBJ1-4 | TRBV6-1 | TGTGCCAGCCGGGACAGGGGGCCGGAAAAACTGTTTTTT | CASRDRGPEKLFF
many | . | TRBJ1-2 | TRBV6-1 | TGTGCCAGCAGCCGGGAGGAATACTATGGCTACACCTTC | CASSREEYYGYTF
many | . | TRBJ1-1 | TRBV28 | TGTGCCAGCAGTTTGGGCGGGGCGGACACTGAAGCTTTCTTT | CASSLGGADTEAFF
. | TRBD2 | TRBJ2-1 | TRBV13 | TGTGCCAGCAGCCTCGGCCTAGCGGGGGGCTCCTTGAGGAATGAGCAGTTCTTC | CASSLGLAGGSLRNEQFF
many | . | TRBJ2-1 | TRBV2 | TGTGCCAACTCTATGGGGAATGAGCAGTTCTTC | CANSMGNEQFF
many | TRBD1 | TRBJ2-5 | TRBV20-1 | TGCAGTGCTAGTACCGGGACAGGGATCCAAGAGACCCAGTACTTC | CSASTGTGIQETQYF
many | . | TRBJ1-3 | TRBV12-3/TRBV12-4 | TGTGCCAGCAGCCCCAGGGGATCCGGAAACACCATATATTTT | CASSPRGSGNTIYF
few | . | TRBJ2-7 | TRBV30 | TGTGCCTGGAGTGTAGTAGGGGGGAACTACGAGCAGTACTTC | CAWSVVGGNYEQYF
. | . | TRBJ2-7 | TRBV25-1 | TGTGCCAGCAGGGAAAGCCGGGGGTCCTACGAGCAGTACTTC | CASRESRGSYEQYF
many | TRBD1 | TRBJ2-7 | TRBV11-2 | TGTGCCAGCAGCCCAGGGGGCGCGGGGCTGGAGCAGTACTTC | CASSPGGAGLEQYF
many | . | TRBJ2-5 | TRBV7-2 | TGTGCCAGCAGCTTAGCACCACCCGGGACCCAGTACTTC | CASSLAPPGTQYF
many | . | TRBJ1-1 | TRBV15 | TGTGCCACCAGCAGACCTCCCTACACTGAAGCTTTCTTT | CATSRPPYTEAFF
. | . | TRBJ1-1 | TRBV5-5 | TGTGTCAGCAGCTTGGGGGGTCGGAACACTGAAGCTTTCTTT | CVSSLGGRNTEAFF
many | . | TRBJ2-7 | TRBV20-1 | TGCAGTGCTAGAGATCCAAACAGGAATAAGTACGAGCAGTACTTC | CSARDPNRNKYEQYF
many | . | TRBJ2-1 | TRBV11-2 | TGTGCCAGCAGCTTAAGGCTGGTTCAGTTCTTC | CASSLRLVQFF
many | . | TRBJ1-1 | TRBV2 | TGTGCCAGCAGTGGGGACGGGGGGAACACTGAAGCTTTCTTT | CASSGDGGNTEAFF
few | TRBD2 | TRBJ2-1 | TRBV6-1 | TGTGCCAGCAGAGAGCGGGGGGGGTACAATGAGCAGTTCTTC | CASRERGGYNEQFF
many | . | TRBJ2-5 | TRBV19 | TGTGCCAGTCAAGACGCGGGGCGAGAGACCCAGTACTTC | CASQDAGRETQYF
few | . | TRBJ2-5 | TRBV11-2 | TGTGCCAGCACCCCGACCAGGGGACAAGAGACCCAGTACTTC | CASTPTRGQETQYF
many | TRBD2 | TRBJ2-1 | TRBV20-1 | TGCAGTGGTCTAGCGGGGGGTTACAATGAGCAGTTCTTC | CSGLAGGYNEQFF
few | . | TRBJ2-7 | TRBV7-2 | TGTGCCAGCAGCTTTGAGGCAGGGCCGTCCTACGAGCAGTACTTC | CASSFEAGPSYEQYF
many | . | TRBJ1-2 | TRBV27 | TGTGCCAGCAGTTTACTGCAGGGCTATGGCTACACCTTC | CASSLLQGYGYTF
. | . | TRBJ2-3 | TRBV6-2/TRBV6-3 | TGTGCCAGCAGTTTACGGGGGTACTTCACAGAAACGCAGTATTTT | CASSLRGYFTETQYF
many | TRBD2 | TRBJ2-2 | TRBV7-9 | TGTGCCAGCAGCTGGCTAGCGGGGGTTACCGGGGAGCTGTTTTTT | CASSWLAGVTGELFF
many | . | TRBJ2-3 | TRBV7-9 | TGTGCCAGCAGCTTAGGGACCTCCACAGATACGCAGTATTTT | CASSLGTSTDTQYF
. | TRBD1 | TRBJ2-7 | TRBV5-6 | TGTGCCAGCAGCGGCCCGGTCAGGGGGAAACTAGGCGAGCAGTACTTC | CASSGPVRGKLGEQYF
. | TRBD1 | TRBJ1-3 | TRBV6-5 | TGTGCCAGCAGTTACTCCTCACTTGGGACAGGGTTTGGAAACACCATATATTTT | CASSYSSLGTGFGNTIYF
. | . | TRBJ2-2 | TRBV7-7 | TGTGCCAGCAGCCCCCCCGGGACCCACACCGGGGAGCTGTTTTTT | CASSPPGTHTGELFF
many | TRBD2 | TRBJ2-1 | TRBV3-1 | TGTGCCAGCAGCCAAGAGGGAGCGGGGGGGGGTTACAATGAGCAGTTCTTC | CASSQEGAGGGYNEQFF
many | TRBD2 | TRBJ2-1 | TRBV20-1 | TGCAGTGCTAGAATTCTAGCGGGGGTGGGCTCCTACAATGAGCAGTTCTTC | CSARILAGVGSYNEQFF
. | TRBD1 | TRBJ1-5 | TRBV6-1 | TGTGCCAGCAACGGACAGGGCCAGCCCCAGCATTTT | CASNGQGQPQHF
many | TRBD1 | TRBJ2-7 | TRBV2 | TGTGCCAGCAGGGAAGGACAGGGCGTGGTCTACGAGCAGTACTTC | CASREGQGVVYEQYF
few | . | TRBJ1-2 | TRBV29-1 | TGCAGCGTTGATGCCAGCTATGGCTACACCTTC | CSVDASYGYTF
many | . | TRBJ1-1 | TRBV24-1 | TGTGCCACCAGAGTGGGGAGTGACACTGAAGCTTTCTTT | CATRVGSDTEAFF
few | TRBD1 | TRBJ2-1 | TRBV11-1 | TGTGCCAGCAGCCCAGGGACAGGGGGCACCTACAATGAGCAGTTCTTC | CASSPGTGGTYNEQFF
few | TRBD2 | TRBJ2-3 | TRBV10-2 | TGCGCCAGCAGGGGGGCGGTGGTAGCGGGGGGAGATACGCAGTATTTT | CASRGAVVAGGDTQYF
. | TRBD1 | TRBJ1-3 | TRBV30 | TGTGCCTGGAGTGTTGGGACAGGCTCTGGAAACACCATATATTTT | CAWSVGTGSGNTIYF
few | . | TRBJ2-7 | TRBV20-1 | TGCAGTGCCGTGACAAATCCTTTGTTGTACGAGCAGTACTTC | CSAVTNPLLYEQYF
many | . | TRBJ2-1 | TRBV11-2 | TGTGCCAGCAGCTTAGCACAGTACAATGAGCAGTTCTTC | CASSLAQYNEQFF
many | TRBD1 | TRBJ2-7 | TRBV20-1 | TGCAGTGCGCTCCGGGACAGCGCTTCCTACGAGCAGTACTTC | CSALRDSASYEQYF
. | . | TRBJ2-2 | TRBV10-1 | TGCGCCAGCGGAAGGAAAACCGGGGAGCTGTTTTTT | CASGRKTGELFF
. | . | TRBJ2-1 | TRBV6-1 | TGTGCCAGCAGTAGGGGCGGGAACCACCATGAGCAGTTCTTC | CASSRGGNHHEQFF
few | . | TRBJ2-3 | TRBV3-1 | TGTGCCAGCAGCCTGCAGGATACGCAGTATTTT | CASSLQDTQYF
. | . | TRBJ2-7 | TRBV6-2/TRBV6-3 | TGTGCCAGCAGTTACGACCGGGTCACCGGTGGCGAGTATTACGAGCAGTACTTC | CASSYDRVTGGEYYEQYF
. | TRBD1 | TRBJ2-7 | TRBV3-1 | TGTGCCAGCAGCCACTACAGGGGTTACGAGCAGTACTTC | CASSHYRGYEQYF
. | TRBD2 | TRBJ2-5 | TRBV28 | TGTGCCACCTCGGGACTAGCGAGGAAGACCCAGTACTTC | CATSGLARKTQYF
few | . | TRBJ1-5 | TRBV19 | TGTGCCAGTAGTATTTTGCTGAGGCCGAGCAATCAGCCCCAGCATTTT | CASSILLRPSNQPQHF
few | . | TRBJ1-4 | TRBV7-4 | TGTGCCAGCAGCCCAGACCTAAAGGGGGGTAATGAAAAACTGTTTTTT | CASSPDLKGGNEKLFF
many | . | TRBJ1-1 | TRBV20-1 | TGCAGTGCCCTGGGGCTTCAGGGAATCACTGAAGCTTTCTTT | CSALGLQGITEAFF
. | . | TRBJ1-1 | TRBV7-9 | TGTGCCAGCAGCTTAGCGCAGGGGTCGGACACTGAAGCTTTCTTT | CASSLAQGSDTEAFF
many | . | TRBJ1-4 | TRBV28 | TGTGCCAGCACTTACGGGGCCGCAACTAATGAAAAACTGTTTTTT | CASTYGAATNEKLFF